The 29 T cell receptor beta chains below all came from one sample that was sequenced in a study of blood T cell repertoires in COVID-19. Sequenced by immunoSEQ multiplex PCR; TCRdb stores in-frame clones only, minus some. The sample consists of 150,000 to 200,000 clones, 84% of them appearing once. Sequencing was performed on peripheral blood. All receptors come from a woman between 70 and 85 years old with COVID-19, enrolled during active disease.

The chain employs TRBV28 and TRBJ1-2; 7 positions match TRBD1. CDR1 MDHEN and CDR2 SYDVKM come from the germline V gene. The CDR3 length is 15 residues. The J segment lost 4 bases and the V segment lost 4 bases, leaving 9 bases of the junction unmatched. The CDR3 nucleotides read TGTGCCAGCAGTTCTCAACCGGGACAGCTCTATGGCTACACCTTC. This sequence encodes CASSSQPGQLYGYTF.

The chain couples TRBV6-1 to TRBJ2-7; tentatively, D is TRBD1 (5 bases). Germline V gives CDR1 MNHNS, CDR2 SASEGT. CDR3 size: 16 residues. Trimming took 2 bases from V and 3 from J, leaving 17 bases between them. The CDR3 DNA reads TGTGCCAGCAGTGAATTGACAGTGGTGTTCAACTACGAGCAGTACTTC. This sequence encodes CASSELTVVFNYEQYF.

The V call is TRBV3-1 (or the pseudogene TRBV3-2), the J call TRBJ1-3, with TRBD1 as a possible D gene (6 bases). V lost 3 bases, J lost 0 bases, and 9 bases lay in between. The CDR3 sequence is 15 residues long. Germline lookup yields CDR1 LGHDT and CDR2 YNNKEL (reference sequence). Here the CDR3 DNA reads TGTGCCAGCAGCCACCAGGGGTACTCTGGAAACACCATATATTTT. Protein sequence: CASSHQGYSGNTIYF.

The chain uses TRBV6-4 and TRBJ1-2; the D gene is possibly TRBD1 (6 bases). Germline values: CDR1 MRHNA, CDR2 SNTAGT. The CDR3 runs to 13 residues. V lost 6 bases and J 3 bases, leaving 11 bases between the germline ends. The CDR3 protein is CASSPHRDYGYTF. For the CDR3, the DNA is TGTGCCAGCAGCCCACACAGGGACTATGGCTACACCTTC.

This chain joins TRBV3-1 (or the pseudogene TRBV3-2) and TRBJ2-1; a possible D gene is TRBD2 (5 bases). CDR1 is LGHDT, CDR2 YNNKEL, per germline (reference sequence). Trimming stripped 2 bases from V and 0 bases from J, with 17 bases between. This CDR3 comprises 18 residues. The CDR3 DNA reads TGTGCCAGCAGCCAAAGCCACCCAAGGAGGAGCTCCTACAATGAGCAGTTCTTC. This gives the protein CASSQSHPRRSSYNEQFF.

The rearrangement joins TRBV5-1 to TRBJ2-7, with TRBD2 as a possible D gene (5 bases). Trimming stripped 4 bases from V and 0 bases from J, with 17 bases between. This CDR3 has 16 amino acids. Germline CDR1 is SGHRS and CDR2 is YFSETQ. The CDR3 loop reads CASSPLVAPASYEQYF. In DNA, the CDR3 is TGCGCCAGCAGCCCCCTGGTAGCGCCCGCCTCCTACGAGCAGTACTTC.

This chain links TRBV18 with TRBJ1-6; no clear D. CDR3 length: 13 amino acids. Trimming left V 6 bases short and J 7 bases short, with 10 bases between. Germline CDR1 KGHSH, CDR2 LQKENI. CDR3 nucleotides: TGTGCCAGCTCGCCTAAAGAGAATTCACCCCTCCACTTT. Residues: CASSPKENSPLHF. The full variable domain, its missing parts supplied by reference TRBV18 and TRBJ1-6, is NAGVMQNPRHLVRRRGQEARLRCSPMKGHSHVYWYRQLPEEGLKFMVYLQKENIIDESGMPKERFSAEFPKEGPSILRIQQVVRGDSAAYFCASSPKENSPLHFGNGTRLTVT.

This sequence joins TRBV5-1 and TRBJ2-5; 9 positions agree with TRBD1. The V segment lost 6 bases and the J segment 5 bases; nucleotides outside the gene matches: 11. The germline gives CDR1 SGHRS, CDR2 YFSETQ. The length of the CDR3 is 15 residues. CDR3 protein: CASIPSTGGAETQYF. The CDR3 region has the DNA TGCGCCAGCATACCTTCAACAGGGGGCGCTGAGACCCAGTACTTC. Full variable domain (missing parts from reference TRBV5-1 and TRBJ2-5): KAGVTQTPRYLIKTRGQQVTLSCSPISGHRSVSWYQQTPGQGLQFLFEYFSETQRNKGNFPGRFSGRQFSNSRSEMNVSTLELGDSALYLCASIPSTGGAETQYFGPGTRLLVL.

This clone was detected once. The chain combines TRBV6-5 with TRBJ2-5, with D maybe TRBD1 (6 bases). Trimming took 5 bases from V and 7 from J, leaving 14 bases between them. Germline V gene data show CDR1 as MNHEY and CDR2 as SVGAGI. This CDR3 has 13 residues. CDR3 in DNA: TGTGCCAGCAGTACCGGGACACAGGTGACCCAGTACTTC. Amino acids: CASSTGTQVTQYF.

The genes are TRBV9 and TRBJ2-2, with D perhaps matching TRBD1 (5 bases). This CDR3 has 15 residues. Germline CDR1 reads SGDLS; CDR2 reads YYNGEE. The germline V and J ends were trimmed by 1 base and 4 bases, with 11 bases remaining between them. CDR3 sequence reads: CASSVLGATTGELFF. CDR3 sequence (DNA): TGTGCCAGCAGCGTACTAGGGGCGACCACCGGGGAGCTGTTTTTT. Full variable domain (rest looked up from reference TRBV9 and TRBJ2-2): DSGVTQTPKHLITATGQRVTLRCSPRSGDLSVYWYQQSLDQGLQFLIQYYNGEERAKGNILERFSAQQFPDLHSELNLSSLELGDSALYFCASSVLGATTGELFFGEGSRLTVL.

The chain has TRBV12-3 or TRBV12-4 and TRBJ2-7, with 9 bases fitting TRBD1. The CDR3 consists of 13 residues. Trimming cost V 8 bases and J 9 bases; bases outside gene matches: 11. CDR3 protein: CASVGTGIFVQYV. The CDR3 bases are TGTGCCAGCGTCGGGACAGGGATATTCGTGCAGTACGTC.

V usage is TRBV5-4 and J usage is TRBJ1-2, with D tentatively TRBD1 (6 bases). The germline V and J ends were trimmed by 5 bases and 7 bases, with 21 bases remaining between them. The CDR3 is 15 amino acids. CDR1 is SGHNT, CDR2 YYREEE, per germline (reference sequence). The CDR3: CASSSATTGGFGYTF. The CDR3 coding sequence is TGTGCCAGCAGTTCTGCCACGACAGGAGGTTTTGGCTACACCTTC.

The CDR3 DNA reads as TGTGCCAGCTCACGCACGGGGTCTAGCGGTTTCTACGAGCAGTACTTC. This gives the protein CASSRTGSSGFYEQYF. The rearrangement uses TRBV18 and TRBJ2-7; 7 nucleotides line up with TRBD2. This CDR3 has 16 residues. Per germline, CDR1 KGHSH and CDR2 LQKENI. The ends lost 4 bases at V and 3 bases at J; junction bases unmatched: 12.

This rearrangement joins TRBV6-5 to TRBJ2-3, with 9 nucleotides matching TRBD1. V trimming: 4 bases; J trimming: 6 bases; junction bases outside the gene matches: 8. Germline V gives CDR1 MNHEY, CDR2 SVGAGI. The CDR3 length is 15 residues. CDR3 sequence: CASSSGTGPRDTQYF. CDR3 nucleotide sequence: TGTGCCAGCAGTTCTGGGACAGGGCCCCGGGATACGCAGTATTTT.

By share of the sample, this clone is medium-sized (0.01 to 0.1%). V and J are TRBV28 and TRBJ1-4, with 7 bases identical to TRBD1. The CDR3 spans 17 residues. From germline, CDR1 is MDHEN and CDR2 SYDVKM. With V trimmed by 9 bases and J by 8 bases, 21 bases remained unmatched. CDR3 amino acids: CARVPTGVTPGEEKLFF. Here the CDR3 DNA reads TGTGCCAGAGTTCCTACAGGGGTCACACCAGGGGAGGAAAAACTGTTTTTT.

The CDR3: CASSVGGTSSTDTQYF. DNA of the CDR3: TGTGCCAGCAGCGTAGGAGGGACTAGCTCCACAGATACGCAGTATTTT. The chain combines TRBV9 with TRBJ2-3; 9 bases line up with TRBD2. V was pared by 0 bases and J by 2 bases, with 4 bases of the junction left unmatched. CDR3 size: 16 residues. Germline V gene data show CDR1 as SGDLS and CDR2 as YYNGEE.

The V and J genes are TRBV9 and TRBJ2-7; TRBD2 agrees at 8 bases. J gave up 3 bases and V 1 base, and 3 bases lay outside the gene matches. This CDR3 spans 14 amino acids. Germline V gene lookup returns CDR1 SGDLS and CDR2 YYNGEE. For the CDR3, the DNA is TGTGCCAGCAGCGTACGGGAGGGACGCTACGAGCAGTACTTC. Protein: CASSVREGRYEQYF. The full variable domain, rest sourced from reference TRBV9 and TRBJ2-7, is DSGVTQTPKHLITATGQRVTLRCSPRSGDLSVYWYQQSLDQGLQFLIQYYNGEERAKGNILERFSAQQFPDLHSELNLSSLELGDSALYFCASSVREGRYEQYFGPGTRLTVT.

The chain combines TRBV7-9 with TRBJ1-4; D unresolved. CDR3 length: 12 residues. CDR1 is SEHNR, CDR2 FQNEAQ, per germline (reference sequence). Trimming cost V 7 bases and J 7 bases, with 10 bases left between them. CDR3 coding DNA: TGTGCCAGCACCACTCTAGGTGAAAAACTGTTTTTT. It translates to CASTTLGEKLFF.

Of note for this clone: Germline is not matched at one junction end, which may reflect a read error. This specimen includes other DNA sequences encoding the same CDR3. The chain combines TRBV7-3 with TRBJ1-2; D might be TRBD1 (5 bases). CDR1 is SGHTA, CDR2 FQGTGA, per germline. CDR3 size: 16 residues. DNA for the CDR3: TGTGCCAGTAGCTTAAGCCCCCGATGGGGCAACTATGGCTACACCTTC. Translated, it gives CASSLSPRWGNYGYTF.

This clone turned up a few times. The chain combines TRBV5-1 with TRBJ2-2; 7 positions agree with TRBD1. The CDR3 covers 15 residues. Trimming took 3 bases from V and 3 from J; bases not matched to a gene: 5. In germline, CDR1 is SGHRS, CDR2 YFSETQ. The CDR3 bases are TGCGCCAGCAGCTCCGGGACAGCGGACACCGGGGAGCTGTTTTTT. This encodes CASSSGTADTGELFF. Full variable domain (outside the CDR3, taken from reference TRBV5-1 and TRBJ2-2): KAGVTQTPRYLIKTRGQQVTLSCSPISGHRSVSWYQQTPGQGLQFLFEYFSETQRNKGNFPGRFSGRQFSNSRSEMNVSTLELGDSALYLCASSSGTADTGELFFGEGSRLTVL.

The rearrangement uses TRBV9 and TRBJ1-6; D not resolved. V shed 0 bases and J shed 10 bases, with 11 bases lying between them. This CDR3 has 14 residues. Germline V CDR1 and CDR2: SGDLS, YYNGEE. This CDR3 reads CASSVGQVESPLHF. CDR3 DNA: TGTGCCAGCAGCGTAGGGCAGGTCGAGTCACCCCTCCACTTT.

The chain employs TRBV10-3 and TRBJ1-1; a weak D match, TRBD1 (6 bases). Germline-derived CDR1 and CDR2 are ENHRY and SYGVKD. The CDR3 covers 11 residues. The V and J ends lost 10 bases and 8 bases respectively, with 14 bases between them. The CDR3 is CATLTGSEAFF. The DNA for the CDR3 is TGTGCCACCTTAACAGGGAGCGAAGCTTTCTTT.

This clone has more than one count but fewer than ten. The V gene is TRBV7-3, the J gene TRBJ1-2; 7 bases fit TRBD1. V lost 5 bases, J lost 7 bases, and 7 bases stayed unmatched. The length of the CDR3 is 13 residues. Germline V lookup: CDR1 SGHTA, CDR2 FQGTGA. The CDR3 sequence: CASSPRGTVGYTF. The DNA of the CDR3 is TGTGCCAGCAGCCCCAGGGGGACGGTTGGCTACACCTTC.

This chain uses TRBV6-9 with TRBJ2-5, with D possibly matching TRBD1 (6 bases). The CDR3 covers 15 residues. With 0 bases removed from V and 4 bases from J, the gap between germline ends came to 12 bases. Germline V gene lookup returns CDR1 MNHGY and CDR2 SVAAGI. CDR3 DNA sequence: TGTGCCAGCAGTTATTCGCCATCACAGGGAGAGACCCAGTACTTC. This sequence encodes CASSYSPSQGETQYF.

The chain joins TRBV11-2 to TRBJ1-6, with D hard to call. The germline gives CDR1 SGHAT, CDR2 FQNNGV. Trimming pared 1 base from V and 8 bases from J, leaving 6 bases between. The CDR3 has 13 residues. The CDR3 is CASSLVQDSPLHF. The CDR3 bases are TGTGCCAGCAGCTTAGTTCAGGATTCACCCCTCCACTTT. Based on the CDR3 plus reference TRBV11-2 and TRBJ1-6, the full variable domain is EAGVAQSPRYKIIEKRQSVAFWCNPISGHATLYWYQQILGQGPKLLIQFQNNGVVDDSQLPKDRFSAERLKGVDSTLKIQPAKLEDSAVYLCASSLVQDSPLHFGNGTRLTVT.

The chain is built from TRBV7-8 and TRBJ2-1; 10 nucleotides match TRBD2. Unmatched junction bases numbered 9, after V lost 6 bases and J lost 4 bases. The CDR3 covers 16 residues. Germline assignment: CDR1 SGHVS and CDR2 FQNEAQ. The CDR3 loop reads CASRAPGLAIYNEQFF. The DNA of the CDR3 is TGTGCCAGCAGAGCTCCGGGACTAGCGATATACAATGAGCAGTTCTTC.

The rearrangement joins TRBV7-3 to TRBJ1-1; perhaps TRBD1 as D (5 bases). V shed 3 bases and J shed 5 bases, with 10 bases lying between them. This CDR3 spans 13 amino acids. Germline CDR1 reads SGHTA; CDR2 reads FQGTGA. CDR3 region: CASSFTGGTEAFF. In DNA, the CDR3 is TGTGCCAGCAGCTTTACAGGAGGGACTGAAGCTTTCTTT.

The chain employs TRBV7-2 and TRBJ2-3, with TRBD1 matching 8 bases. Germline values: CDR1 SGHTA, CDR2 FQGNSA. This CDR3 has 13 residues. V lost 5 bases to trimming and J lost 4 bases; unmatched junction nucleotides: 2. The CDR3: CASSGQGADTQYF. As DNA, the CDR3 is TGTGCCAGCAGCGGACAGGGCGCAGATACGCAGTATTTT.

The gene calls are TRBV5-1 and TRBJ2-1; maybe TRBD2 (5 bases). Between the trimmed V and J ends, which lost 0 bases and 5 bases, there was a span of 9 bases. The CDR3 totals 14 residues. From germline, CDR1 is SGHRS and CDR2 YFSETQ. This CDR3 reads CASSLEEADNEQFF. The CDR3 DNA follows: TGCGCCAGCAGCTTGGAGGAGGCTGACAATGAGCAGTTCTTC.